This T cell receptor (beta chain) is drawn from a study of CD8+ T cells in alopecia areata. Extracted RNA was reverse transcribed into cDNA, the sequencing template. This table comes from immunoSEQ multiplex PCR, and its TCRdb copy is limited to in-frame clones, with some not included. Of 150,000 to 200,000 clones listed, just under 60% were seen once; the top ten hold roughly 14%. Trimming left V 7 bases short and J 2 bases short, with 16 bases between. From germline, CDR1 is SQVTM and CDR2 ANQGSEA. The CDR3 has 14 residues. This clone was recorded a few times. The clonotype originates from a human donor with alopecia areata. The V and J genes are TRBV29-1 and TRBJ2-3; the D gene is possibly TRBD2 (7 bases). Sequences were derived from CD4+ T cells sorted from blood, sampled at week 0. The chain's CDR3 is CSALGGANTDTQYF. The DNA of the CDR3 is TGCAGCGCCCTGGGGGGGGCCAACACAGATACGCAGTATTTT.